One sample yielded the 26 T cell receptor beta chains listed below, sequenced in a study of blood T cell repertoires in COVID-19. TCRdb's table, derived via immunoSEQ multiplex PCR, lists solely in-frame clones and lacks some. The sample carries under 25,000 clones, roughly four fifths recorded once. The sequencing sample was made of peripheral blood. All receptors come from a man between 65 and 85 years old with acute or convalescent COVID-19.

This clone showed up just a few times. The V call is TRBV29-1, the J call TRBJ2-1, with D perhaps matching TRBD2 (6 bases). Looked up from germline, CDR1 is SQVTM and CDR2 is ANQGSEA. The CDR3 is made up of 13 amino acids. Trimming removed 7 bases from V and 0 bases from J, with 10 bases in between. CDR3 DNA sequence: TGCAGCGCGGGACTGAGCTCCTACAATGAGCAGTTCTTC. Protein sequence: CSAGLSSYNEQFF.

V and J are TRBV10-3 and TRBJ2-2, with D possibly being TRBD2 (5 bases). Germline loops: CDR1 ENHRY, CDR2 SYGVKD. The CDR3 is made up of 15 amino acids. V lost 2 bases to trimming and J lost 4 bases, with 11 bases between them. CDR3 amino acids: CAISEGGWGTGELFF. CDR3 nucleotide sequence: TGTGCCATCAGTGAGGGAGGCTGGGGCACCGGGGAGCTGTTTTTT.

The chain carries TRBV19 and TRBJ2-3, with D perhaps matching TRBD1 (7 bases). Germline V gives CDR1 LNHDA, CDR2 SQIVND (reference sequence). V dropped 3 bases and J dropped 5 bases, with 15 bases sitting between them. The CDR3 sequence is 15 residues long. This CDR3 is CASSIFRGDQDTQYF. The CDR3 DNA reads TGTGCCAGTAGTATCTTCAGGGGGGATCAAGATACGCAGTATTTT.

Only one count was recorded for this clone. The gene calls are TRBV30 and TRBJ2-6; TRBD2 might be the D (5 bases). The CDR3 length is 16 residues. The V end lost 2 bases, the J end lost 2 bases, and 13 bases lay between the germline ends. Germline V lookup: CDR1 GTSNPN, CDR2 SVGIG (reference sequence). CDR3: CAWSRRSRAGANVLTF. CDR3 sequence (DNA): TGTGCCTGGAGTAGGAGGAGTAGGGCTGGGGCCAACGTCCTGACTTTC.

The chain has TRBV19 and TRBJ1-4, with TRBD1 as a possible D gene (5 bases). The CDR3 loop spans 14 amino acids. Germline CDR1 and CDR2: LNHDA and SQIVND (reference sequence). Deletions cut 4 bases from V and 4 bases from J, with 10 bases between. CDR3 amino acids: CASSKGQINEKLFF. The CDR3 DNA reads TGTGCCAGTAGTAAGGGGCAGATTAATGAAAAACTGTTTTTT. Supplemented by reference TRBV19 and TRBJ1-4, the full variable domain reads DGGITQSPKYLFRKEGQNVTLSCEQNLNHDAMYWYRQDPGQGLRLIYYSQIVNDFQKGDIAEGYSVSREKKESFPLTVTSAQKNPTAFYLCASSKGQINEKLFFGSGTQLSVL.

This chain links TRBV3-1 (or the pseudogene TRBV3-2) with TRBJ2-3; 7 nucleotides match TRBD1. The germline gives CDR1 LGHDT, CDR2 YNNKEL (reference sequence). This CDR3 has 16 amino acids. J lost 0 bases, V lost 3 bases, and 6 bases had no gene match. CDR3 nucleotide sequence: TGTGCCAGCAGCCACGAGAGGGACAGTAGCACAGATACGCAGTATTTT. It codes for CASSHERDSSTDTQYF.

V is TRBV19 and J is TRBJ1-4; D is possibly TRBD1 (5 bases). Trimming left V 0 bases short and J 7 bases short, with 12 bases between. Germline V gene lookup returns CDR1 LNHDA and CDR2 SQIVND (reference sequence). This CDR3 comprises 15 residues. This CDR3 is CASSIETARSEKLFF. DNA of the CDR3: TGTGCCAGTAGTATAGAGACAGCCAGAAGTGAAAAACTGTTTTTT.

CDR3 nucleotide sequence: TGTGCCAGCAGCCAGGAGGGCCAGTCAGACGAGCAGTACTTC. Protein sequence: CASSQEGQSDEQYF. The V gene is TRBV9, the J gene TRBJ2-7, with D perhaps TRBD2 (6 bases). The germline V gene encodes CDR1 SGDLS and CDR2 YYNGEE. With 4 bases removed from V and 5 bases from J, the gap between germline ends came to 16 bases. This CDR3 comprises 14 residues.

The CDR3 sequence is CASSQDRARQKLFF. The CDR3 bases are TGCGCCAGCAGCCAAGACAGGGCCAGACAAAAACTGTTTTTT. This chain joins TRBV4-3 and TRBJ1-4; D possibly corresponds to TRBD1 (5 bases). From germline, CDR1 is LGHNA and CDR2 YSLEER. The CDR3 length is 14 residues. Trimming removed 0 bases at V and 9 bases at J, with 11 bases between.

The rearrangement links TRBV28 to TRBJ2-2; 12 positions match TRBD1. The CDR3 loop spans 19 amino acids. V gave up 8 bases and J gave up 0 bases; unmatched junction bases: 13. From germline, CDR1 is MDHEN and CDR2 SYDVKM. CDR3 amino acids: CASFPGTGGDWANTGELFF. The CDR3 region has the DNA TGTGCCAGCTTTCCCGGGACAGGGGGCGACTGGGCGAACACCGGGGAGCTGTTTTTT.

The V and J genes are TRBV5-1 and TRBJ1-2, with D possibly matching TRBD1 (6 bases). Trimming cost V 0 bases and J 8 bases, with 14 bases left between them. CDR3 length equals 14 residues. Germline lookup yields CDR1 SGHRS and CDR2 YFSETQ. The CDR3 DNA is TGCGCCAGCAGCTTGGCGCAGGGGATGAAGGGCTACACCTTC. This codes for CASSLAQGMKGYTF. Supplemented by reference TRBV5-1 and TRBJ1-2, the full variable domain reads KAGVTQTPRYLIKTRGQQVTLSCSPISGHRSVSWYQQTPGQGLQFLFEYFSETQRNKGNFPGRFSGRQFSNSRSEMNVSTLELGDSALYLCASSLAQGMKGYTFGSGTRLTVV.

This clone came up a few times. This chain uses TRBV4-2 with TRBJ2-7, with 7 bases aligning to TRBD2. The CDR3 sequence is 21 residues long. The germline V gene has CDR1 LGHNA and CDR2 YNFKEQ. The ends lost 1 base at V and 2 bases at J; junction bases unmatched: 23. The CDR3 sequence is CASSQVSPPGRASIVAYEQYF. The DNA for the CDR3 is TGTGCCAGCAGCCAAGTATCCCCCCCGGGGAGGGCTTCGATCGTCGCCTACGAGCAGTACTTC.

Turning to this clone: The sample contains more than one DNA sequence encoding this CDR3. The V gene is TRBV12-3 or TRBV12-4, the J gene TRBJ1-6; D gene uncertain. V gave up 6 bases and J gave up 9 bases, with 12 bases separating them. The CDR3 loop spans 13 amino acids. DNA for the CDR3: TGTGCCAGCAGCAGCGGAGGCAGTTCACCCCTCCACTTT. Translating it yields CASSSGGSSPLHF.

The chain recombines TRBV28 with TRBJ2-1; D ambiguous. Deletions cut 6 bases from V and 0 bases from J, with 12 bases between. This CDR3 is built from 15 residues. Germline V gives CDR1 MDHEN, CDR2 SYDVKM. CDR3 sequence: CASSLSTVSYNEQFF. As DNA, the CDR3 is TGTGCCAGCAGCCTGAGTACAGTCTCCTACAATGAGCAGTTCTTC.

The V call is TRBV9, the J call TRBJ1-2, with a possible D match to TRBD1 (5 bases). The V gene lost 4 bases and the J gene lost 5 bases, with 15 bases spanning the gap. CDR3 length equals 14 residues. CDR1 is SGDLS and CDR2 is YYNGEE in the germline V gene. The CDR3 loop is CASSPGGQIYGYTF. CDR3 DNA sequence: TGTGCCAGCAGCCCCGGGGGTCAGATATATGGCTACACCTTC.

V usage is TRBV28 and J usage is TRBJ2-4; 8 bases map to TRBD1. The CDR3 has 15 amino acids. The V gene's germline CDR1 is MDHEN and CDR2 SYDVKM. J was trimmed by 1 base and V by 5 bases; bases with no gene match: 4. The CDR3 region has the DNA TGTGCCAGCAGTCTGGACAGGGAGGCCAAAAACATTCAGTACTTC. Translating it yields CASSLDREAKNIQYF.

V gene TRBV2 combines with J gene TRBJ2-2, with D possibly matching TRBD2 (7 bases). There are 15 residues in the CDR3. Germline V lookup: CDR1 SNHLY, CDR2 FYNNEI. V was shortened by 0 bases and J by 4 bases, with 9 bases between the two germline ends. The CDR3 is CASSEARGGTGELFF. CDR3 in DNA: TGTGCCAGCAGTGAAGCGAGGGGGGGCACCGGGGAGCTGTTTTTT.

The chain employs TRBV15 and TRBJ2-1; possibly TRBD2 for D (5 bases). CDR1 LNHNV and CDR2 YYDKDF come from the germline V gene (reference sequence). The germline V and J ends were trimmed by 0 bases and 2 bases, with 8 bases remaining between them. This CDR3 is 15 amino acids long. CDR3 nucleotide sequence: TGTGCCACCAGCAGAGACCGCGGGCCCTACAATGAGCAGTTCTTC. Translated: CATSRDRGPYNEQFF.

The chain carries TRBV30 and TRBJ1-2, with TRBD1 as a possible D gene (6 bases). Trimming left V 4 bases short and J 1 base short, with 16 bases between. Germline V lookup: CDR1 GTSNPN, CDR2 SVGIG (reference sequence). CDR3 length: 15 amino acids. This CDR3 reads CAWKVGTSDNYGYTF. The CDR3 nucleotides are TGTGCCTGGAAGGTCGGGACATCCGATAACTATGGCTACACCTTC.

The CDR3 nucleotides read TGCGCCAGCAGTGAGTCGCGGGCCTCCTGGGGCTACACCTTC. It yields the protein CASSESRASWGYTF. The chain joins TRBV10-1 to TRBJ1-2, with no clear D. CDR1 is WNHNN, CDR2 SYGVQD, per germline (reference sequence). The germline V and J ends were trimmed by 0 bases and 8 bases, with 13 bases remaining between them. There are 14 residues in the CDR3.

The genes are TRBV10-3 and TRBJ1-6, with unresolved D. Germline CDR1 is ENHRY and CDR2 is SYGVKD. The CDR3 has 13 amino acids. Trimming left V 0 bases short and J 8 bases short, with 5 bases between. CDR3 amino acids: CAISESRDSPLHF. The DNA of the CDR3 is TGTGCCATCAGTGAGTCGAGGGATTCACCCCTCCACTTT.

The V call is TRBV19, the J call TRBJ2-5, with 8 nucleotides matching TRBD1. The ends lost 3 bases at V and 5 bases at J; junction bases unmatched: 8. Germline-derived CDR1 and CDR2 are LNHDA and SQIVND (reference sequence). CDR3 length: 15 residues. This CDR3 is CASSMRAGGGETQYF. The CDR3 coding sequence is TGTGCCAGTAGTATGCGGGCAGGGGGCGGGGAGACCCAGTACTTC. Full variable domain (outside the CDR3, taken from reference TRBV19 and TRBJ2-5): DGGITQSPKYLFRKEGQNVTLSCEQNLNHDAMYWYRQDPGQGLRLIYYSQIVNDFQKGDIAEGYSVSREKKESFPLTVTSAQKNPTAFYLCASSMRAGGGETQYFGPGTRLLVL.

This clone turned up a few times. The chain employs TRBV19 and TRBJ1-1; TRBD1 aligns across 7 bases. The CDR3 spans 14 residues. Germline V gene lookup returns CDR1 LNHDA and CDR2 SQIVND (reference sequence). V lost 4 bases and J lost 1; bases outside the gene matches: 3. CDR3 residues: CASSTTGENTEAFF. The CDR3 bases are TGTGCCAGTAGTACTACAGGGGAGAACACTGAAGCTTTCTTT.

The chain employs TRBV30 and TRBJ1-1; no reliable D call. This CDR3 has 12 residues. The germline V and J ends were trimmed by 7 bases and 9 bases, with 18 bases remaining between them. CDR1 and CDR2 (germline): GTSNPN, SVGIG (reference sequence). The CDR3 DNA reads as TGTGCCTCCTCCTCTGGGCAGACAAAAGCTTTCTTT. This gives the protein CASSSGQTKAFF.

The V gene is TRBV5-4, the J gene TRBJ2-7; 7 bases fit TRBD1. The germline gives CDR1 SGHNT, CDR2 YYREEE (reference sequence). The V and J ends lost 5 bases and 5 bases, in that order; junction bases with no gene match: 4. This CDR3 has 12 residues. CDR3 amino acids: CASSFGQDEQYF. In nucleotides, the CDR3 is TGTGCCAGCAGTTTCGGACAGGACGAGCAGTACTTC.

The chain employs TRBV28 and TRBJ1-6; unclear D gene. The germline CDR1 and CDR2 sequences are MDHEN and SYDVKM. The length of the CDR3 is 13 residues. The V and J ends lost 3 bases and 10 bases respectively, with 10 bases between them. The CDR3 nucleotides are TGTGCCAGCAGTTTTATGACTTCCTCACCCCTCCACTTT. Its protein product is CASSFMTSSPLHF.